The 23 T cell receptor beta chains listed next were all sequenced from one sample in a study of post-analysis software for immune sequencing data. Study findings and constraints: TRBV5-6, TRBV5-1 and TRBV20-1 were among roughly 5 TRBV segments more frequent in patients than controls.

These receptors have no identified antigens. The TCR beta cDNA libraries carried unique molecular identifiers. TCRdb re-analysed the PCR reads in MiXCR, keeping a single row per CDR3 protein. The data hold hundreds of thousands of distinct CDR3 sequences, with 55% to 60% observed a single time. Sequenced: blood. Receptor source: a girl aged 2 to 10 with multiple sclerosis.

The chain recombines TRBV29-1 with TRBJ2-7; 11 bases fit TRBD1. The V gene's germline CDR1 is SQVTM and CDR2 ANQGSEA. After removal of 6 bases from V and 0 bases from J, the junction contained 10 bases not matched to a gene. The CDR3 spans 16 residues. The CDR3 region is CSVPDRGRSASYEQYF. The DNA of the CDR3 is TGCAGCGTCCCGGACAGGGGGCGTTCAGCCTCCTACGAGCAGTACTTC.

As DNA, the CDR3 is TGCGCCAGCAGCCTCCGGACAGGGTCTGAAGCTTTCTTT. It translates to CASSLRTGSEAFF. This chain joins TRBV4-3 and TRBJ1-1; the match to TRBD1 covers 8 bases. The CDR3 length is 13 residues. V lost 4 bases, J lost 6 bases, and 4 bases stayed unmatched. Per germline, CDR1 LGHNA and CDR2 YSLEER.

The chain recombines TRBV29-1 with TRBJ2-5; 8 bases are shared with TRBD2. The germline CDR1 and CDR2 sequences are SQVTM and ANQGSEA. The CDR3 totals 14 residues. The junction had 9 bases not matched to a gene; V was cut back by 5 bases and J by 4 bases. The CDR3 region is CSVLKAGVSETQYF. The DNA of the CDR3 is TGCAGCGTTTTAAAAGCGGGAGTATCAGAGACCCAGTACTTC.

V is TRBV7-9 and J is TRBJ2-1; no reliable D call. There are 13 residues in the CDR3. Germline V gene sequence: CDR1 SEHNR, CDR2 FQNEAQ (reference sequence). The germline V and J ends were trimmed by 2 bases and 6 bases, with 8 bases remaining between them. CDR3 sequence: CASSLLLPNEQFF. CDR3 nucleotides: TGTGCCAGCAGCTTATTACTACCCAATGAGCAGTTCTTC. Full variable domain (remainder filled in from reference TRBV7-9 and TRBJ2-1): DTGVSQNPRHKITKRGQNVTFRCDPISEHNRLYWYRQTLGQGPEFLTYFQNEAQLEKSRLLSDRFSAERPKGSFSTLEIQRTEQGDSAMYLCASSLLLPNEQFFGPGTRLTVL.

The gene calls are TRBV20-1 and TRBJ2-7; D is undetermined. CDR3 size: 13 residues. The V and J ends lost 3 bases and 3 bases respectively, with 12 bases between them. From germline, CDR1 is DFQATT and CDR2 SNEGSKA (reference sequence). CDR3 region: CSARTPQSYEQYF. CDR3 bases: TGCAGTGCTAGGACGCCTCAGAGCTACGAGCAGTACTTC.

There are a few counts of this clonotype. This chain uses TRBV24-1 with TRBJ2-7; D may be TRBD2 (6 bases). From germline, CDR1 is KGHDR and CDR2 SFDVKD. Trimming left V 9 bases short and J 2 bases short, with 19 bases between. The CDR3 has 15 residues. DNA for the CDR3: TGTGCCACCCAGGGAATCACGCGGGGAACCTACGAGCAGTACTTC. The encoded protein is CATQGITRGTYEQYF.

The CDR3 sequence: CASSLGGTSNYGYTF. CDR3 DNA: TGCGCCAGCAGCTTGGGGGGGACTTCTAACTATGGCTACACCTTC. The chain couples TRBV5-1 to TRBJ1-2; tentatively, D is TRBD1 (5 bases). V dropped 0 bases and J dropped 0 bases, with 9 bases sitting between them. The CDR3 is made up of 15 amino acids. Germline CDR1 SGHRS, CDR2 YFSETQ.

The chain carries TRBV29-1 and TRBJ1-1; D gene uncertain. CDR3 length equals 13 residues. CDR1 SQVTM and CDR2 ANQGSEA come from the germline V gene. Between the trimmed V and J ends, which lost 7 bases and 2 bases, there was a span of 14 bases. The CDR3 sequence is CSASLRPNTEAFF. The CDR3 bases are TGCAGCGCGAGTTTACGGCCTAACACTGAAGCTTTCTTT.

This clonotype was counted between two and nine times. J is TRBJ2-5 and V is TRBV27; D gene unclear. The CDR3 consists of 14 residues. Germline values: CDR1 MNHEY, CDR2 SMNVEV (reference sequence). Trimming removed 1 base from V and 2 bases from J, with 8 bases in between. For the CDR3, the DNA is TGTGCCAGCAGTTTATATTCTGGGCAAGAGACCCAGTACTTC. Translation: CASSLYSGQETQYF.

This clonotype has only a few counts. This chain connects TRBV3-1 to TRBJ1-4, with 10 bases matching TRBD1. V shed 6 bases, J shed 8 bases, and the junction held 6 bases outside the gene matches. The CDR3 totals 14 residues. From germline, CDR1 is LGHDT and CDR2 YNNKEL (reference sequence). The CDR3 loop is CASSGQGGQEKLFF. In nucleotides, the CDR3 is TGTGCCAGCAGTGGACAGGGGGGCCAAGAAAAACTGTTTTTT.

The chain links TRBV4-2 to TRBJ2-3; 10 bases agree with TRBD2. Per germline, CDR1 LGHNA and CDR2 YNFKEQ. This CDR3 region has 15 residues. The V gene end was trimmed by 4 bases and the J gene end by 5 bases; junction bases not matched to a gene: 6. The CDR3 sequence is CASSRGTSDEDTQYF. The CDR3 bases are TGTGCCAGCAGCCGGGGGACTAGCGATGAAGATACGCAGTATTTT.

This clonotype was observed a handful of times. The chain recombines TRBV19 with TRBJ2-7, with 9 bases matching TRBD2. Per the germline V gene, CDR1 is LNHDA and CDR2 is SQIVND (reference sequence). With 0 bases clipped from V and 3 bases from J, the junction kept 3 bases outside the gene matches. The CDR3 is 15 residues long. CDR3 region: CASSIDGLASYEQYF. The CDR3 DNA follows: TGTGCCAGTAGTATAGACGGACTAGCGAGCTACGAGCAGTACTTC.

The chain recombines TRBV11-2 with TRBJ2-1; unclear D gene. Per the germline V gene, CDR1 is SGHAT and CDR2 is FQNNGV. The CDR3 contains 14 residues. V was clipped by 5 bases and J by 9 bases, with 17 bases between them. CDR3 sequence (DNA): TGTGCCAGCAGCGGGTTGGGCCTCGATGGTGAGCAGTTCTTC. Translation: CASSGLGLDGEQFF.

The rearrangement uses TRBV24-1 and TRBJ2-1; D uncertain. The DNA end is more similar to TRBJ2-7, so the J call may be wrong. The CDR3 contains 13 residues. The germline V gene encodes CDR1 KGHDR and CDR2 SFDVKD. The CDR3 bases are TGTGCCACCAGTGAAGGCCCCTACGGCGAGCAGTACTTC. This encodes CATSEGPYGEQYF.

This clonotype has only a few counts. The gene calls are TRBV20-1 and TRBJ2-2, with D perhaps TRBD1 or TRBD2 (5 bases each). The CDR3 is 16 amino acids. The V and J ends lost 0 bases and 1 base respectively, with 12 bases between them. CDR1 is DFQATT, CDR2 SNEGSKA, per germline (reference sequence). This CDR3 reads CSARDGGVRNTGELFF. CDR3 nucleotides: TGCAGTGCTAGAGATGGGGGAGTAAGGAACACCGGGGAGCTGTTTTTT.

This clonotype was detected only a few times. V gene TRBV6-2 or TRBV6-3 combines with J gene TRBJ2-1; D is possibly TRBD1 (6 bases). The CDR3 is 16 amino acids. Germline CDR1 and CDR2: MNHEY and SVGEGT. Trimming pared 2 bases from V and 3 bases from J, leaving 14 bases between. The CDR3 DNA follows: TGTGCCAGCAGTTACAAGGGACATCCTATCTACAATGAGCAGTTCTTC. Translation gives CASSYKGHPIYNEQFF.

The chain carries TRBV20-1 and TRBJ2-2; the match to TRBD2 covers 7 bases. This CDR3 is 17 amino acids long. The V segment lost 5 bases and the J segment 1 base; nucleotides outside the gene matches: 13. Germline assignment: CDR1 DFQATT and CDR2 SNEGSKA (reference sequence). The CDR3 nucleotides are TGCAGTGCTCGAGGACTAAGGGGCGGGGGGAACACCGGGGAGCTGTTTTTT. Its protein is CSARGLRGGGNTGELFF.

The chain links TRBV27 to TRBJ2-7; 8 bases align to TRBD1. The germline gives CDR1 MNHEY, CDR2 SMNVEV (reference sequence). Trimming removed 6 bases from V and 5 bases from J; junction bases left unmatched: 9. The CDR3 has 14 amino acids. CDR3 residues: CASRSQTGDHEQYF. CDR3 nucleotides: TGTGCCAGCAGAAGCCAGACAGGGGACCACGAGCAGTACTTC.

The chain couples TRBV6-6 to TRBJ2-5, with D tentatively TRBD1 (5 bases). The V end lost 4 bases, the J end lost 1 base, and 16 bases lay between the germline ends. Germline CDR1 reads MNHNY; CDR2 reads SVGAGI (reference sequence). The CDR3 length is 16 residues. In DNA form, the CDR3 reads TGTGCCAGCAGTTTTGAAGGGGCCCCTCTCCAAGAGACCCAGTACTTC. Residues: CASSFEGAPLQETQYF.

The chain carries TRBV5-1 and TRBJ2-6; D may match TRBD1 or TRBD2 (5 bases each). The V end was cut by 0 bases, the J end by 3 bases, with 16 bases between. There are 18 residues in the CDR3. Germline V gives CDR1 SGHRS, CDR2 YFSETQ. The CDR3 nucleotides are TGCGCCAGCAGCTTGGCCCGGGACGGATCTTATGGGGCCAACGTCCTGACTTTC. Translation gives CASSLARDGSYGANVLTF.

The CDR3 DNA is TGTGCCTGGAGTGCACTAGCGGGAGACTACGAGCAGTACTTC. This translates into CAWSALAGDYEQYF. The chain uses TRBV30 and TRBJ2-7, with 11 nucleotides matching TRBD2. The CDR3 covers 14 residues. Germline V gene data show CDR1 as GTSNPN and CDR2 as SVGIG (reference sequence). Germline trimming cut 1 base from V and 3 bases from J; bases unmatched to any gene: 2.

The chain carries TRBV2 and TRBJ1-5, with D possibly being TRBD1 (5 bases). The germline CDR1 and CDR2 sequences are SNHLY and FYNNEI. The CDR3 totals 16 residues. V was clipped by 7 bases and J by 0 bases, with 16 bases between them. DNA for the CDR3: TGTGCCAGCAAGGAGGGTGTCGGGGCTAGCAATCAGCCCCAGCATTTT. This gives the protein CASKEGVGASNQPQHF.

This clonotype came up a few times. The rearrangement joins TRBV7-9 to TRBJ2-1; no definite D call. This CDR3 contains 15 residues. The ends were cut back, 1 base at V and 6 bases at J, with 13 bases in the middle. Germline-derived CDR1 and CDR2 are SEHNR and FQNEAQ (reference sequence). The CDR3 region is CASSLGHTVGNEQFF. The CDR3 DNA reads TGTGCCAGCAGCTTAGGCCATACCGTAGGCAATGAGCAGTTCTTC.